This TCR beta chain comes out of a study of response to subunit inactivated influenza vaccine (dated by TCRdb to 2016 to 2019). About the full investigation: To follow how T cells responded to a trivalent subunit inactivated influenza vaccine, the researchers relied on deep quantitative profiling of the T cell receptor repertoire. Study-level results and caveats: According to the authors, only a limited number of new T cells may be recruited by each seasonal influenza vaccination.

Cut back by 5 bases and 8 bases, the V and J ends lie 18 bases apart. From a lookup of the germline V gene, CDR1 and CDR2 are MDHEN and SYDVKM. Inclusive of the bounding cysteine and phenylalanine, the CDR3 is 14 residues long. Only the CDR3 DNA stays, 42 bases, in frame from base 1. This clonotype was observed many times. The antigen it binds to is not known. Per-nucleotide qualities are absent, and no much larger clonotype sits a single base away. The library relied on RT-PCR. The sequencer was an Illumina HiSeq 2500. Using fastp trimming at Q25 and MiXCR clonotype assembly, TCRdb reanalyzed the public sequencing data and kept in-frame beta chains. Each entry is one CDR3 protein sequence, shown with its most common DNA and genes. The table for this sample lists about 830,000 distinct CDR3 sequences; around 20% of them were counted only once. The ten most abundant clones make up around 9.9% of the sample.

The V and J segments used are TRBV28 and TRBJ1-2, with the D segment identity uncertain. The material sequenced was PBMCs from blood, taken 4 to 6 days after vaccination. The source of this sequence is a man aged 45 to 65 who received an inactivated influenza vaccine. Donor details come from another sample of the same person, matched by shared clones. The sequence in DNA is TGTGCCAGCAGTCCTCCTTTTTATAAGTGGGGCTACACCTTC. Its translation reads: CASSPPFYKWGYTF.